The 6 T cell receptor beta chains in this list originate from one sample, sequenced in a study of blood T cell repertoires in COVID-19 (dated by TCRdb to the early 2020s). The method was the immunoSEQ multiplex PCR assay. This immuneACCESS table, as held by TCRdb, lists in-frame sequences with V and J called but not all clones. Of the missing ones, under half trace to an unresolved V gene in checked studies; the others have no known cause. This sample holds some 270,000 clones; 85% to 90% were observed only once. The ten largest account for 1.9% of the sample. What was sequenced was PBMCs or T cells enriched from blood (not recorded which). Receptors originate from a woman aged 60-70 years who had recovered from COVID-19.

V usage is TRBV27 and J usage is TRBJ1-1; D is unresolved. CDR1 and CDR2 from the germline V gene are MNHEY and SMNVEV (reference sequence). V shed 0 bases and J shed 9 bases, with 17 bases lying between them. CDR3 length: 15 residues. Here the CDR3 DNA reads TGTGCCAGCAGTTTATCTAGCGGCATAGGAGGAAAAGCTTTCTTT. Translated: CASSLSSGIGGKAFF.

This clone has more than one count but fewer than ten. The chain combines TRBV7-9 with TRBJ1-3; a weak D match, TRBD1 (5 bases). Trimming took 4 bases from V and 0 from J, leaving 19 bases between them. The V gene's germline CDR1 is SEHNR and CDR2 FQNEAQ (reference sequence). The CDR3 sequence is 18 residues long. CDR3 in DNA: TGTGCCAGCAGCTCCGGGCGTTACAGGTCCCTCTCTGGAAACACCATATATTTT. Translated, it gives CASSSGRYRSLSGNTIYF. Using reference TRBV7-9 and TRBJ1-3 for the parts outside the CDR3, the full variable domain is DTGVSQNPRHKITKRGQNVTFRCDPISEHNRLYWYRQTLGQGPEFLTYFQNEAQLEKSRLLSDRFSAERPKGSFSTLEIQRTEQGDSAMYLCASSSGRYRSLSGNTIYFGEGSWLTVV.

This clone has only a few counts. This sample also contains other DNA sequences that code for the same CDR3. The rearrangement links TRBV7-9 to TRBJ1-1, with TRBD1 matching over 8 bases. CDR3 length: 13 residues. The trim removed 2 bases at V and 5 bases at J, leaving 1 base unmatched. Germline CDR1 reads SEHNR; CDR2 reads FQNEAQ (reference sequence). As DNA, the CDR3 is TGTGCCAGCAGCTTAACAGGGGGGACTGAAGCTTTCTTT. Protein product: CASSLTGGTEAFF. Full variable domain (remainder filled in from reference TRBV7-9 and TRBJ1-1): DTGVSQNPRHKITKRGQNVTFRCDPISEHNRLYWYRQTLGQGPEFLTYFQNEAQLEKSRLLSDRFSAERPKGSFSTLEIQRTEQGDSAMYLCASSLTGGTEAFFGQGTRLTVV.

The CDR3 region is CAITTSGGEEDTQYF. CDR3 DNA sequence: TGTGCCATCACTACAAGTGGGGGGGAGGAAGATACGCAGTATTTT. The genes are TRBV10-3 and TRBJ2-3; 7 bases match TRBD2. Germline lookup yields CDR1 ENHRY and CDR2 SYGVKD. This CDR3 spans 15 amino acids. The V gene end was trimmed by 7 bases and the J gene end by 5 bases; junction bases not matched to a gene: 12.

The chain uses TRBV5-4 and TRBJ1-2; TRBD1 might be the D (6 bases). Germline values: CDR1 SGHNT, CDR2 YYREEE (reference sequence). Trimming stripped 4 bases from V and 12 bases from J, with 13 bases between. The CDR3 extends over 11 amino acids. The CDR3 loop reads CASSVGGRDTF. CDR3 bases: TGTGCCAGCAGCGTTGGGGGCAGGGACACCTTC.

The V call is TRBV7-3, the J call TRBJ2-1; TRBD2 matches 10 bases. The CDR3 contains 16 residues. V gave up 3 bases and J gave up 4 bases; unmatched junction bases: 6. The V gene's germline CDR1 is SGHTA and CDR2 FQGTGA. The CDR3, as DNA: TGTGCCAGCAGCTTGGATATAGCGGGGGGATACAATGAGCAGTTCTTC. It yields the protein CASSLDIAGGYNEQFF.